One sample yielded the 20 T cell receptor beta chains listed below, sequenced in a study of blood T cell repertoires in COVID-19 (dated by TCRdb to 2018 to 2020). To prepare the library, the immunoSEQ multiplex PCR assay was applied. TCRdb stores this immuneACCESS table with in-frame sequences only. Part of the clones is absent; in the studies checked, under half of the shortfall reflects unresolved V genes, and no reason is known for the rest. The sample includes under 250,000 clones, with less than 85% observed a single time. Together, the top ten hold under 3% of the sample. Input material: peripheral blood. The receptors stem from an older woman with active or convalescent COVID-19.

The chain employs TRBV7-2 and TRBJ1-6; 8 nucleotides align to TRBD1. This CDR3 is built from 14 residues. Trimming removed 4 bases from V and 9 bases from J; junction bases left unmatched: 5. Germline CDR1 and CDR2: SGHTA and FQGNSA. The DNA for the CDR3 is TGTGCCAGCAGCTCCCAGACAGGGGTTTCACCCCTCCACTTT. Translated: CASSSQTGVSPLHF.

This rearrangement joins TRBV6-2 or TRBV6-3 to TRBJ1-5; D uncertain. Trimming cost V 6 bases and J 3 bases, with 12 bases left between them. Germline V gives CDR1 MNHEY, CDR2 SVGEGT. The CDR3 runs 14 residues. CDR3 region: CASSNRRNNQPQHF. CDR3 coding DNA: TGTGCCAGCAGCAACAGAAGAAACAATCAGCCCCAGCATTTT.

This chain uses TRBV10-3 with TRBJ2-7; 8 nucleotides match TRBD1. The length of the CDR3 is 15 residues. The V and J ends lost 4 bases and 1 base, in that order; junction bases with no gene match: 6. Germline assignment: CDR1 ENHRY and CDR2 SYGVKD. The CDR3 here is CAISGGDRTSYEQYF. CDR3 sequence (DNA): TGTGCCATCAGTGGGGGGGACAGGACGTCCTACGAGCAGTACTTC.

The chain combines TRBV7-2 with TRBJ2-7; no definite D call. Trimming shortened V by 5 bases and J by 0 bases, and 11 bases separated the two germline ends. The CDR3 totals 14 residues. CDR1 and CDR2 (germline): SGHTA, FQGNSA. This CDR3 reads CASSRGLTSYEQYF. The CDR3 DNA sequence: TGTGCCAGCAGCCGCGGATTGACCTCCTACGAGCAGTACTTC.

The V gene is TRBV6-1, the J gene TRBJ2-7; the match to TRBD1 covers 8 bases. V lost 0 bases, J lost 2 bases, and 3 bases stayed unmatched. CDR1 and CDR2 from the germline V gene are MNHNS and SASEGT. This CDR3 is built from 15 residues. The CDR3 DNA is TGTGCCAGCAGTGAAGCGGGACAGGCGACCTACGAGCAGTACTTC. It yields the protein CASSEAGQATYEQYF.

The rearrangement joins TRBV21-1 to TRBJ2-2; TRBD1 is the table's D call and was not checked against the DNA. TRBV21-1 is an annotated pseudogene. The CDR3 extends over 18 amino acids. CDR3 protein: CASSTHRTGHANTGELFF. The CDR3 region has the DNA TGTGCCAGCAGCACCCATAGGACAGGACACGCGAACACCGGGGAGCTGTTTTTT.

This rearrangement joins TRBV18 to TRBJ2-1, with unresolved D. Per germline, CDR1 KGHSH and CDR2 LQKENI. The germline V and J ends were trimmed by 4 bases and 4 bases, with 26 bases remaining between them. The CDR3 loop spans 19 amino acids. The CDR3: CASSLAATFPAILYNEQFF. Written as DNA, the CDR3 is TGTGCCAGCTCACTAGCCGCCACGTTCCCCGCTATACTTTACAATGAGCAGTTCTTC. Supplemented by reference TRBV18 and TRBJ2-1, the full variable domain reads NAGVMQNPRHLVRRRGQEARLRCSPMKGHSHVYWYRQLPEEGLKFMVYLQKENIIDESGMPKERFSAEFPKEGPSILRIQQVVRGDSAAYFCASSLAATFPAILYNEQFFGPGTRLTVL.

This clone was detected only once. J is TRBJ2-4 and V is TRBV6-2 or TRBV6-3; unclear D gene. The V gene's germline CDR1 is MNHEY and CDR2 SVGEGT. The V and J ends lost 0 bases and 1 base respectively, with 10 bases between them. The CDR3 is 16 residues long. The CDR3 loop is CASSYSQTGAKNIQYF. The CDR3 DNA reads TGTGCCAGCAGTTACTCCCAGACCGGGGCCAAAAACATTCAGTACTTC.

The chain has TRBV19 and TRBJ2-7, with D perhaps matching TRBD2 (5 bases). This CDR3 has 14 residues. Trimming removed 0 bases from V and 3 bases from J, with 9 bases in between. CDR1 is LNHDA, CDR2 SQIVND, per germline (reference sequence). The DNA for the CDR3 is TGTGCCAGTAGTATAGACGGGGTTGGCTACGAGCAGTACTTC. Translation: CASSIDGVGYEQYF.

The chain carries TRBV30 and TRBJ2-1, with 15 bases fitting TRBD2. Germline-derived CDR1 and CDR2 are GTSNPN and SVGIG (reference sequence). This CDR3 spans 17 amino acids. J was trimmed by 6 bases and V by 0 bases; bases with no gene match: 6. CDR3 in DNA: TGTGCCTGGAGTGTAGGGGGACTAGCGGGAGGCCTCAATGAGCAGTTCTTC. This gives the protein CAWSVGGLAGGLNEQFF. Filled out from reference TRBV30 and TRBJ2-1, the complete variable domain reads SQTIHQWPATLVQPVGSPLSLECTVEGTSNPNLYWYRQAAGRGLQLLFYSVGIGQISSEVPQNLSASRPQDRQFILSSKKLLLSDSGFYLCAWSVGGLAGGLNEQFFGPGTRLTVL.

The gene calls are TRBV10-3 and TRBJ2-1, with 7 bases lining up with TRBD2. There are 15 residues in the CDR3. Trimming cost V 6 bases and J 5 bases; bases outside gene matches: 10. Germline assignment: CDR1 ENHRY and CDR2 SYGVKD. This chain's CDR3 is CAIRALAGDDNEQFF. The DNA for the CDR3 is TGTGCCATCAGGGCCCTTGCGGGAGACGACAATGAGCAGTTCTTC.

This clone showed up just once. The rearrangement uses TRBV2 and TRBJ2-1; 11 bases are a match to TRBD2. Unmatched junction bases numbered 6, after V lost 7 bases and J lost 10 bases. Germline V CDR1 and CDR2: SNHLY, FYNNEI. The CDR3 contains 13 residues. The CDR3 protein is CASIVLAGGEQFF. The CDR3 DNA reads TGTGCCAGCATAGTATTAGCGGGAGGGGAGCAGTTCTTC.

The V call is TRBV7-2, the J call TRBJ1-1, with TRBD1 matching over 7 bases. This CDR3 region has 15 residues. Unmatched junction bases numbered 12, after V lost 6 bases and J lost 5 bases. Germline V lookup: CDR1 SGHTA, CDR2 FQGNSA. The DNA of the CDR3 is TGTGCCAGCAGTTTTCGCAGGGGGTTCGGAACTGAAGCTTTCTTT. It is translated as CASSFRRGFGTEAFF.

V usage is TRBV5-1 and J usage is TRBJ2-1, with a tentative D call TRBD1 (6 bases). CDR3 length equals 15 residues. Germline-derived CDR1 and CDR2 are SGHRS and YFSETQ. V was cut by 5 bases and J by 7 bases, with 19 bases left in between. This chain's CDR3 is CASRPDRPLLNEQFF. The CDR3 bases are TGCGCCAGCAGACCGGACAGACCCTTGTTGAATGAGCAGTTCTTC. The full variable domain, its missing parts supplied by reference TRBV5-1 and TRBJ2-1, is KAGVTQTPRYLIKTRGQQVTLSCSPISGHRSVSWYQQTPGQGLQFLFEYFSETQRNKGNFPGRFSGRQFSNSRSEMNVSTLELGDSALYLCASRPDRPLLNEQFFGPGTRLTVL.

The chain employs TRBV5-1 and TRBJ2-7; 10 bases align to TRBD1. The CDR3 consists of 15 residues. V trimming: 4 bases; J trimming: 2 bases; junction bases outside the gene matches: 6. Germline V gene sequence: CDR1 SGHRS, CDR2 YFSETQ. The CDR3 here is CASSPRTGGPYEQYF. CDR3 nucleotides: TGCGCCAGCAGCCCCCGGACAGGGGGGCCCTACGAGCAGTACTTC.

The V and J genes are TRBV21-1 and TRBJ2-3; whether TRBD1, the table's D call, matches the DNA was not checked. TRBV21-1 is termed a pseudogene. This CDR3 spans 14 amino acids. The CDR3 region is CASSGTGGGDTQYF. The DNA of the CDR3 is TGTGCCAGCAGCGGTACAGGGGGCGGAGATACGCAGTATTTT.

The V call is TRBV28, the J call TRBJ2-7, with TRBD2 identical over 13 bases. The V segment lost 3 bases and the J segment 9 bases; nucleotides outside the gene matches: 5. Germline V CDR1 and CDR2: MDHEN, SYDVKM. The CDR3 length is 14 residues. This CDR3 is CASSFPGLAGSQYF. The CDR3 bases are TGTGCCAGCAGTTTTCCGGGACTAGCGGGGTCGCAGTACTTC.

This clone was detected a few times. J is TRBJ2-1 and V is TRBV11-3, with D perhaps TRBD2 (5 bases). The CDR3 totals 14 residues. Trimming removed 4 bases from V and 8 bases from J, with 15 bases in between. The germline CDR1 and CDR2 sequences are SGHNT and YENEEA. DNA of the CDR3: TGTGCCAGCAGCTCCCAAACTAGAATCGATGAGCAGTTCTTC. Encoded protein: CASSSQTRIDEQFF.

In this sample, this clone turned up once. The genes are TRBV10-3 and TRBJ2-1; the match to TRBD2 covers 11 bases. The J segment lost 10 bases and the V segment lost 7 bases, leaving 12 bases of the junction unmatched. CDR1 is ENHRY, CDR2 SYGVKD, per germline. The CDR3 sequence is 15 residues long. The CDR3: CAITELSGGAGEQFF. DNA of the CDR3: TGTGCCATCACGGAACTTAGCGGGGGGGCGGGAGAGCAGTTCTTC.

The genes are TRBV12-3 or TRBV12-4 and TRBJ1-2; D is unresolved. Trimming took 3 bases from V and 3 from J, leaving 8 bases between them. The CDR3 has 13 residues. The CDR3 region is CASSFVSDYGYTF. CDR3 nucleotide sequence: TGTGCCAGCAGTTTTGTGTCCGACTATGGCTACACCTTC.